The rows below give T cell receptor beta chains drawn from one sample of a study of blood T cells in healthy people across ages. TCRdb passed the 5' RACE reads through MiXCR, listing each CDR3 protein once. The profile shows 800,000 to 1,300,000 distinct CDR3 sequences, 25% of them singletons. Separately, the same data were catalogued under a study of T cells of mothers and their children.

The sample taken for sequencing was blood. These TCRs come from a girl aged 2 to 10 in good health. The CDR3 runs from the conserved cysteine through the conserved F or W. Clone size, where shown, is once, few, many, or a class for clones that have expanded.

TRBJ2-6 few TRBV3-1 CASSQVIVLKAHSGANVLTF
TRBJ1-1 . TRBV6-2/TRBV6-3 CASRAIGEAFF
. few TRBV7-2 CASSTGLAGLYEQYF
TRBJ2-7 . TRBV29-1 CSVEDRDREFGEQYF
TRBJ2-1 . TRBV29-1 CSVEPGYGDEQFF
TRBJ2-2 . TRBV12-3/TRBV12-4 CASSLEAGGWTGELFF
TRBJ2-7 few TRBV2 CASEGTGADSYEQYF
TRBJ1-5 few TRBV4-1 CASSQGQFNQPQHF
TRBJ2-7 few TRBV7-3 CASSSQPGQFYEQYF
TRBJ2-7 . TRBV5-1 CASSLGGLGEYEQYF
TRBJ2-3 few TRBV20-1 CSASLAGGGTDTQYF
TRBJ1-4 . TRBV12-3/TRBV12-4 CASSLFPQPELFF
TRBJ1-6 few TRBV12-3/TRBV12-4 CASSLIGTGFSPLHF
TRBJ2-3 . TRBV7-2 CASSSLAIYTDTQYF
TRBJ2-7 . TRBV6-5 CASSYDYITGDYEQYF
TRBJ2-2 few TRBV5-1 CASSLAPAGLNGELFF
TRBJ1-5 . TRBV4-3 CASSQLLGPDQPQHF
TRBJ1-3 . TRBV15 CATSRGPSSGNTIYF
TRBJ1-4 few TRBV10-3 CAIGQGLSEKLFF
TRBJ2-5 . TRBV20-1 CSARDLNGGQETQYF
TRBJ2-7 few TRBV7-3 CASSPGPGYEQYF
. few TRBV29-1 CSVRGDGEQFF
TRBJ2-1 . TRBV5-5 CASSLVGLAGGPTYNEQFF
TRBJ2-3 . TRBV6-5 CASSSLVGSTDTQYF
TRBJ1-3 few TRBV2 CASNTGRFNSGNTIYF
TRBJ2-5 . TRBV12-3/TRBV12-4 CASSQRVRETETQYF
TRBJ2-5 . TRBV7-8 CASSFLFQETQYF
TRBJ2-1 . TRBV6-2/TRBV6-3 CASSYSIEGWAAYNEQFF
. . TRBV20-1 CSARVVGWNEETQYF
TRBJ2-5 few TRBV25-1 CASSDRQGAWETQYF
TRBJ1-6 once TRBV9 CASSVEAGDAPLHF
TRBJ1-2 . TRBV9 CASSVEGLRGYTF